One and the same sample provided the 13 T cell receptor beta chains below, sequenced in a study of TIL therapy for anti-PD-1-resistant metastatic lung cancer. Time point denoted: pre-treatment sample, taken before nivolumab and TIL therapy. The tumor samples were excised metastases, mostly pleural nodules or supraclavicular lymph nodes. The libraries were made with immunoSEQ v3. Repertoires were generated with immunoSEQ multiplex PCR, while TCRdb's copy carries only in-frame clones and drops some. Of some 90,000 clones detected, roughly 65% appear once; the ten largest clones hold 10% to 11%. This material consisted of tumor tissue, taken at baseline. Receptors were obtained from a person aged 25 to 80 with non-small cell lung cancer.

The chain recombines TRBV4-1 with TRBJ2-2, with D perhaps TRBD1 or TRBD2 (7 bases each). This CDR3 is built from 15 residues. The germline V and J ends were trimmed by 3 bases and 5 bases, with 13 bases remaining between them. From germline, CDR1 is MGHRA and CDR2 YSYEKL. CDR3 bases: TGCGCCAGCAGCCAGGGAGGGGGCGGAACCGGGGAGCTGTTTTTT. Its translation: CASSQGGGGTGELFF.

The gene calls are TRBV7-3 and TRBJ2-3; D gene ambiguous. V lost 2 bases and J 0 bases, leaving 9 bases between the germline ends. CDR3 length: 15 amino acids. Per germline, CDR1 SGHTA and CDR2 FQGTGA. In nucleotides, the CDR3 is TGTGCCAGCAGCTTAGGCGGATTTAGCACAGATACGCAGTATTTT. Its translation: CASSLGGFSTDTQYF.

The CDR3: CAISRTGSSYEQYF. The CDR3 region has the DNA TGTGCCATCAGCCGGACGGGCAGCTCCTACGAGCAGTACTTC. This chain joins TRBV10-3 and TRBJ2-7, with no clear D. Germline loops: CDR1 ENHRY, CDR2 SYGVKD. The CDR3 contains 14 residues. Trimming removed 6 bases from V and 0 bases from J, with 12 bases in between.

The chain links TRBV28 to TRBJ2-7; TRBD2 matches at 7 bases. The CDR3 contains 12 residues. CDR1 MDHEN and CDR2 SYDVKM come from the germline V gene. V lost 6 bases to trimming and J lost 7 bases; unmatched junction nucleotides: 6. In DNA, the CDR3 is TGTGCCAGCAGGGGGGGGTTTGGTGAGCAGTACTTC. It yields the protein CASRGGFGEQYF.

The V and J genes are TRBV6-5 and TRBJ2-5; TRBD1 aligns across 7 bases. V was clipped by 0 bases and J by 6 bases; unmatched bases: 4. The length of the CDR3 is 14 residues. CDR1 is MNHEY, CDR2 SVGAGI, per germline. CDR3 DNA: TGTGCCAGCAGTTACTCGAACAGGGGACAGACCCAGTACTTC. It yields the protein CASSYSNRGQTQYF.

This clone has just a few counts. J is TRBJ2-4 and V is TRBV5-6, with unresolved D. This CDR3 has 12 amino acids. Germline values: CDR1 SGHDT, CDR2 YYEEEE. V was pared by 4 bases and J by 9 bases, with 11 bases between. CDR3 protein: CASSPHVGIQYF. Written as DNA, the CDR3 is TGTGCCAGCAGCCCCCATGTCGGCATTCAGTACTTC.

The genes are TRBV6-5 and TRBJ1-2, with no clear D. The CDR3 runs to 14 residues. Germline loops: CDR1 MNHEY, CDR2 SVGAGI. V lost 0 bases, J lost 4 bases, and 9 bases lay in between. The CDR3 loop reads CASSYSIGSYGYTF. The CDR3 nucleotides are TGTGCCAGCAGTTACTCGATTGGGTCCTATGGCTACACCTTC.

The CDR3 sequence is CASSWGPSGSSYNEQFF. As DNA, the CDR3 is TGTGCCAGCAGCTGGGGCCCTAGCGGGAGCTCCTACAATGAGCAGTTCTTC. This chain connects TRBV5-4 to TRBJ2-1, with 10 nucleotides matching TRBD2. This CDR3 has 17 amino acids. Germline CDR1 is SGHNT and CDR2 is YYREEE (reference sequence). The V and J ends lost 3 bases and 0 bases, in that order; junction bases with no gene match: 6.

The chain recombines TRBV28 with TRBJ2-1, with TRBD2 identical over 11 bases. Germline loops: CDR1 MDHEN, CDR2 SYDVKM. J was trimmed by 4 bases and V by 7 bases; bases with no gene match: 6. This CDR3 is 15 amino acids long. CDR3 nucleotide sequence: TGTGCCAGCATCTCCGGGACTAGCGGTTACAATGAGCAGTTCTTC. Translating gives CASISGTSGYNEQFF.

This chain uses TRBV11-2 with TRBJ2-7; D is possibly TRBD1 (5 bases). Looked up from germline, CDR1 is SGHAT and CDR2 is FQNNGV. This CDR3 is 14 amino acids long. V gave up 1 base and J gave up 3 bases, with 10 bases separating them. The CDR3: CASSLGGRGYEQYF. Here the CDR3 DNA reads TGTGCCAGCAGCTTAGGGGGAAGGGGCTACGAGCAGTACTTC.

The chain carries TRBV21-1 and TRBJ1-5; the table's TRBD1 call for D was not verified on the DNA. TRBV21-1 is a documented pseudogene. This CDR3 has 21 amino acids. CDR3 protein: CASRPGGYPPGQGARDQPQHF. The CDR3 bases are TGTGCCAGCAGGCCTGGTGGGTATCCTCCGGGACAGGGGGCAAGGGATCAGCCCCAGCATTTT.

About this clone: At the DNA level, this CDR3 is encoded by other sequences in the same sample as well. The chain uses TRBV6-2 or TRBV6-3 and TRBJ2-5; 8 bases fit TRBD1. J was trimmed by 5 bases and V by 5 bases; bases with no gene match: 4. Per germline, CDR1 MNHEY and CDR2 SVGEGT. The CDR3 has 13 amino acids. CDR3 loop: CASSRTGRETQYF. In nucleotides, the CDR3 is TGTGCCAGCAGTCGGACAGGGAGGGAGACCCAGTACTTC.

The genes are TRBV13 and TRBJ1-4; D is unresolved. This CDR3 spans 15 amino acids. V gave up 2 bases and J gave up 3 bases, with 10 bases separating them. Germline CDR1 PRHDT, CDR2 FYEKMQ (reference sequence). The CDR3, as DNA: TGTGCCAGCAGCTTACGGGCCGGGTCTAATGAAAAACTGTTTTTT. This codes for CASSLRAGSNEKLFF.